The next 20 T cell receptor beta chains were all read from a single sample in a study of shared clonotypes between healthy human individuals. The method was immunoSEQ multiplex PCR; TCRdb's version includes in-frame clones alone and lacks a portion of them. Among roughly 2 million clones, under 97% were seen once, and the ten largest hold 0.1% to 0.15%. The sequencing sample was made of naive CD4+ T cells sorted from blood. The subset: CD45RA+ positively selected. The receptors come from a man younger than 35 in good health.

This clone has only one observation. The chain links TRBV7-8 to TRBJ1-1, with D perhaps TRBD1 (5 bases). The CDR3 sequence is 13 residues long. Deletions cut 1 base from V and 7 bases from J, with 10 bases between. CDR1 and CDR2 from the germline V gene are SGHVS and FQNEAQ. Here the CDR3 reads CASSLGRDGEAFF. The CDR3 DNA follows: TGTGCCAGCAGCTTAGGCAGGGACGGTGAAGCTTTCTTT.

V is TRBV10-1 and J is TRBJ1-2; D call uncertain. Germline V gives CDR1 WNHNN, CDR2 SYGVQD (reference sequence). The CDR3 consists of 14 residues. V was clipped by 4 bases and J by 1 base, with 10 bases between them. The CDR3 spells CASSVLAFNYGYTF. CDR3 coding DNA: TGCGCCAGCAGTGTCCTGGCCTTTAACTATGGCTACACCTTC.

This chain joins TRBV4-1 and TRBJ2-2; D might be TRBD1 (6 bases). This CDR3 spans 17 amino acids. Between the trimmed V and J ends, which lost 3 bases and 0 bases, there was a span of 14 bases. Germline loops: CDR1 MGHRA, CDR2 YSYEKL. CDR3 sequence: CASSQPFRGTNTGELFF. DNA of the CDR3: TGCGCCAGCAGCCAGCCGTTCAGGGGAACGAACACCGGGGAGCTGTTTTTT.

The V and J genes are TRBV18 and TRBJ2-7; no clear D. The germline gives CDR1 KGHSH, CDR2 LQKENI. The CDR3 loop spans 15 amino acids. Trimming removed 4 bases at V and 0 bases at J, with 13 bases between. The CDR3 here is CASSQDPGSSYEQYF. The CDR3 bases are TGTGCCAGCTCACAAGACCCCGGAAGCTCCTACGAGCAGTACTTC.

The genes are TRBV5-6 and TRBJ1-1, with a weak D call TRBD1 (6 bases). Trimming removed 2 bases from V and 8 bases from J, with 16 bases in between. CDR3 length: 14 amino acids. Germline CDR1 reads SGHDT; CDR2 reads YYEEEE. CDR3 DNA sequence: TGTGCCAGCAGCTTCTTCAACCAGGGGCGAGAAGCTTTCTTT. As protein: CASSFFNQGREAFF.

The chain carries TRBV11-3 and TRBJ2-7; a weak D match, TRBD1 (6 bases). V gave up 5 bases and J gave up 3 bases, with 14 bases separating them. The CDR3 is 14 amino acids. Germline V CDR1 and CDR2: SGHNT, YENEEA. CDR3 in amino acids: CASSRTGQNYEQYF. The CDR3 DNA sequence: TGTGCCAGCAGCCGAACAGGACAGAACTACGAGCAGTACTTC. The full variable domain, with the rest looked up from reference TRBV11-3 and TRBJ2-7, is EAGVVQSPRYKIIEKKQPVAFWCNPISGHNTLYWYLQNLGQGPELLIRYENEEAVDDSQLPKDRFSAERLKGVDSTLKIQPAELGDSAVYLCASSRTGQNYEQYFGPGTRLTVT.

The genes are TRBV5-6 and TRBJ1-2; no clear D. The CDR3 covers 15 residues. The V end lost 4 bases, the J end lost 6 bases, and 19 bases lay between the germline ends. The germline V gene encodes CDR1 SGHDT and CDR2 YYEEEE. The CDR3, as DNA: TGTGCCAGCAGCGTCCGCCGTTTGGGCGAACATGGCTACACCTTC. Its protein is CASSVRRLGEHGYTF.

This clone has only one observation. CDR3 sequence (DNA): TGCGCCAGCAGCTTGTGGGGGGCGATGGCAGATACGCAGTATTTT. This encodes CASSLWGAMADTQYF. The chain uses TRBV5-1 and TRBJ2-3; D may correspond to TRBD1 or TRBD2 (6 bases each). The germline gives CDR1 SGHRS, CDR2 YFSETQ. The CDR3 loop spans 15 amino acids. The ends were cut back, 1 base at V and 4 bases at J, with 13 bases in the middle.

The chain uses TRBV4-1 and TRBJ2-7; D gene ambiguous. In germline, CDR1 is MGHRA, CDR2 YSYEKL. This CDR3 contains 16 residues. With 2 bases removed from V and 0 bases from J, the gap between germline ends came to 14 bases. CDR3 sequence (DNA): TGCGCCAGCAGCCAACAACTTCAGATTAGCTCCTACGAGCAGTACTTC. It codes for CASSQQLQISSYEQYF.

This clone has more than one count but fewer than ten. Other DNA variants within this sample encode the same CDR3. The chain carries TRBV28 and TRBJ2-1, with D hard to call. The CDR3 has 12 amino acids. Germline assignment: CDR1 MDHEN and CDR2 SYDVKM. V was shortened by 1 base and J by 2 bases, with 0 bases between the two germline ends. CDR3 amino acids: CASSLSYNEQFF. The CDR3 bases are TGTGCCAGCAGTTTATCCTACAATGAGCAGTTCTTC.

This clone appeared a single time. CDR3 bases: TGCGCCAGCAGACTTCAGGGGTATGACTACAATGAGCAGTTCTTC. Residues: CASRLQGYDYNEQFF. The chain combines TRBV5-1 with TRBJ2-1, with TRBD1 as a possible D gene (6 bases). The CDR3 is made up of 15 amino acids. Germline CDR1 reads SGHRS; CDR2 reads YFSETQ. Trimming cost V 5 bases and J 3 bases, with 15 bases left between them.

The chain carries TRBV29-1 and TRBJ1-3, with D unclear. V was pared by 1 base and J by 0 bases, with 13 bases between. From germline, CDR1 is SQVTM and CDR2 ANQGSEA. The CDR3 consists of 16 residues. CDR3 loop: CSVEVTRTSSGNTIYF. The CDR3 DNA follows: TGCAGCGTTGAAGTCACACGCACGAGCTCTGGAAACACCATATATTTT.

The rearrangement links TRBV5-1 to TRBJ2-5, with TRBD1 matching over 7 bases. CDR1 SGHRS and CDR2 YFSETQ come from the germline V gene. V was clipped by 3 bases and J by 4 bases; unmatched bases: 6. This CDR3 has 14 residues. The CDR3 nucleotides are TGCGCCAGCAGCTGGGCGACAGGGTCAGAGACCCAGTACTTC. Translated: CASSWATGSETQYF.

The chain uses TRBV28 and TRBJ1-3, with D maybe TRBD1 (5 bases). From germline, CDR1 is MDHEN and CDR2 SYDVKM. Trimming stripped 5 bases from V and 0 bases from J, with 14 bases between. This CDR3 has 16 amino acids. The CDR3: CASSPGTHRSGNTIYF. In nucleotides, the CDR3 is TGTGCCAGCAGTCCCGGGACTCACCGCTCTGGAAACACCATATATTTT.

The genes are TRBV28 and TRBJ2-3, with no clear D. The CDR3 has 14 amino acids. Germline V gene sequence: CDR1 MDHEN, CDR2 SYDVKM. Trimming removed 2 bases at V and 0 bases at J, with 6 bases between. The CDR3 nucleotides are TGTGCCAGCAGTTTACCGCCTAGCACAGATACGCAGTATTTT. Its translation is CASSLPPSTDTQYF.

The gene calls are TRBV19 and TRBJ2-2; 9 bases map to TRBD1. With V trimmed by 5 bases and J by 4 bases, 8 bases remained unmatched. CDR1 LNHDA and CDR2 SQIVND come from the germline V gene (reference sequence). The CDR3 length is 16 residues. CDR3 amino acids: CASSPTGTGSTGELFF. The CDR3 nucleotides are TGTGCCAGTAGTCCTACCGGGACAGGGTCCACCGGGGAGCTGTTTTTT.

The rearrangement links TRBV4-1 to TRBJ1-6; the match to TRBD1 covers 8 bases. Germline trimming cut 2 bases from V and 10 bases from J; bases unmatched to any gene: 10. Germline assignment: CDR1 MGHRA and CDR2 YSYEKL. This CDR3 has 16 amino acids. The CDR3, as DNA: TGCGCCAGCAGCCAATCCGGACAGGGAGGCGGGTCACCCCTCCACTTT. The encoded protein is CASSQSGQGGGSPLHF.

CDR3 DNA: TGTGCCATCAGTGAGTCACCACAGGGTTATGAAAAACTGTTTTTT. This encodes CAISESPQGYEKLFF. This chain joins TRBV10-3 and TRBJ1-4, with D possibly TRBD1 on 6 matching bases. Trimming cost V 0 bases and J 6 bases, with 11 bases left between them. Germline values: CDR1 ENHRY, CDR2 SYGVKD. The CDR3 loop spans 15 amino acids.

This clone came up once. This sequence joins TRBV5-8 and TRBJ1-2; D not resolved. V lost 2 bases and J 4 bases, leaving 21 bases between the germline ends. The CDR3 runs 17 residues. The germline CDR1 and CDR2 sequences are SGHTS and YDEGEE. CDR3 in amino acids: CASSFLASRSSSYGYTF. The CDR3, as DNA: TGTGCCAGCAGCTTCTTGGCCTCCAGATCTTCTTCCTATGGCTACACCTTC.

The rearrangement links TRBV7-2 to TRBJ2-7; weak D call: TRBD1 (6 bases). Trimming cost V 5 bases and J 0 bases, with 14 bases left between them. This CDR3 has 15 residues. Per germline, CDR1 SGHTA and CDR2 FQGNSA. CDR3 protein: CASSAGTSVSYEQYF. CDR3 DNA: TGTGCCAGCAGCGCCGGGACATCCGTCTCCTACGAGCAGTACTTC.